Listed below are T cell receptor beta chains from one sample, sequenced in a study of radiotherapy plus CTLA-4 blockade in lung cancer. Assay used: immunoSEQ multiplex PCR; TCRdb lists only in-frame clones, some missing. The profile shows 45,000 to 60,000 clones, 77% of them singletons. The input for sequencing was peripheral blood, taken from a patient treated with radiotherapy plus ipilimumab. These receptors were taken from a human donor with non-small cell lung cancer whose response to radiotherapy plus ipilimumab could not be evaluated. The CDR3 runs from the conserved cysteine through the conserved F or W. The D gene is left open where the match is weak. Clone sizes are given selectively: once, few, many, or a class where the clone is expanded.

v_gene	d_gene	j_gene	abundance	CDR3nt	CDR3aa
TRBV7-9	.	TRBJ1-4	few	TGTGCCAGCAGCCCGCAGGGAGAAAAACTGTTTTTT	CASSPQGEKLFF
TRBV4-3	.	TRBJ1-3	.	TGCGCCAGCAGCCAAGACACGGACAGACCAAACACCATATATTTT	CASSQDTDRPNTIYF
TRBV7-8	.	TRBJ1-2	few	TGTGCCAGCAGCGTACAGGGTTCCTATGGCTACACCTTC	CASSVQGSYGYTF
TRBV19	.	TRBJ2-7	few	TGTGCCAGTAGTCCCGACCTGTCCGGAGGGCAGTACTTC	CASSPDLSGGQYF
TRBV5-4	.	TRBJ2-7	.	TGTGCCAGCAGCTCGGACCGGGAGCGCGAGCAGTACTTC	CASSSDREREQYF
TRBV2	.	TRBJ2-7	few	TGTGCCAGCAGTGAACAGGGGATCTTATACGAGCAGTACTTC	CASSEQGILYEQYF
TRBV7-9	.	TRBJ1-1	.	TGTGCCAGCAGCCTGGCTATCGGAGGATGGAACACTGAAGCTTTCTTT	CASSLAIGGWNTEAFF
TRBV5-1	TRBD1	TRBJ2-3	.	TGCGCCAGCAGCACCGGGACAGGGGGCTTGACAGATACGCAGTATTTT	CASSTGTGGLTDTQYF
TRBV28	.	TRBJ1-4	.	TGTGCCAGCAGTCCTACCGGGGGGGAAAAACTGTTTTTT	CASSPTGGEKLFF
TRBV20-1	.	TRBJ2-1	.	TGCAGTGCTCGGGACAATGAGCAGTTCTTC	CSARDNEQFF
TRBV6-5	TRBD1	TRBJ2-7	few	TGTGCCAGCAGTTTAGGACAGGGGGCGTCCTACGAGCAGTACTTC	CASSLGQGASYEQYF
TRBV15	.	TRBJ1-4	few	TGTGCCACCAGCAGAGGAGGCGTTGATGAAAAACTGTTTTTT	CATSRGGVDEKLFF